One and the same sample provided the 18 T cell receptor beta chains below, sequenced in a study of blood T cells in healthy people across ages. A second PCR of 7 to 11 cycles used a sample-barcoded 5' primer and a J-beta primer mix. Via MiXCR, TCRdb re-called the 5' RACE reads, giving one row per CDR3 protein. The top ten clones hold about 20% of a sample with nearly 1 million distinct CDR3 sequences, 51% of them seen once. The source material was blood. These receptors were taken from a woman aged 55-69 years in good health.

In this sample, this clonotype turned up a few times. The V and J genes are TRBV20-1 and TRBJ2-6; TRBD1 aligns across 7 bases. V shed 5 bases and J 0 bases; nucleotides not matched to a gene: 7. Germline V gives CDR1 DFQATT, CDR2 SNEGSKA (reference sequence). The CDR3 sequence is 16 residues long. The CDR3 DNA reads TGCAGTGCTTCGGACAGGTCCACCTCTGGGGCCAACGTCCTGACTTTC. This encodes CSASDRSTSGANVLTF.

Details on this clonotype: The junction differs from germline at one of its ends, possibly a read error. This chain connects TRBV7-2 to TRBJ2-7; a possible D gene is TRBD1 (6 bases). Per germline, CDR1 SGHTA and CDR2 FQGNSA. The CDR3 has 16 amino acids. The CDR3 is CASSLAPGTSRYEQYF. The CDR3 coding sequence is TGTGCTAGCAGCTTAGCCCCGGGGACATCACGCTACGAGCAGTACTTC.

This clonotype turned up a few times. The chain recombines TRBV27 with TRBJ1-1; 9 bases are a match to TRBD1. The J segment lost 5 bases and the V segment lost 5 bases, leaving 15 bases of the junction unmatched. Germline CDR1 reads MNHEY; CDR2 reads SMNVEV (reference sequence). CDR3 size: 17 residues. CDR3 DNA: TGTGCCAGCAGTCAGAAAACAGGGGGCAAAGATCAAACTGAAGCTTTCTTT. It translates to CASSQKTGGKDQTEAFF.

This chain joins TRBV5-1 and TRBJ1-2; D might be TRBD1 (6 bases). V was trimmed by 7 bases and J by 2 bases, leaving 15 bases between them. CDR1 is SGHRS, CDR2 YFSETQ, per germline. This CDR3 comprises 14 residues. The CDR3: CASGSAGGNYGYTF. CDR3 bases: TGCGCCAGCGGATCTGCCGGGGGCAACTATGGCTACACCTTC.

V usage is TRBV15 and J usage is TRBJ2-3; 11 nucleotides agree with TRBD2. This CDR3 is built from 20 residues. The V gene's germline CDR1 is LNHNV and CDR2 YYDKDF (reference sequence). The ends lost 0 bases at V and 2 bases at J; junction bases unmatched: 13. The CDR3 region is CATSRERNDRLAGTTDTQYF. The CDR3 region has the DNA TGTGCCACCAGCAGAGAGAGGAACGATCGACTAGCGGGAACCACAGATACGCAGTATTTT.

The rearrangement joins TRBV20-1 to TRBJ2-3; 9 bases map to TRBD2. This CDR3 region has 14 residues. Germline V gene lookup returns CDR1 DFQATT and CDR2 SNEGSKA (reference sequence). With 5 bases clipped from V and 1 base from J, the junction kept 4 bases outside the gene matches. The CDR3 sequence: CSAPSGIRTDTQYF. The CDR3 nucleotides are TGCAGTGCTCCTAGCGGGATTCGCACAGATACGCAGTATTTT.

CDR3 sequence: CASSLASLASTDTQYF. The DNA of the CDR3 is TGTGCCAGCAGCCTGGCGTCCTTAGCTAGCACAGATACGCAGTATTTT. The chain has TRBV3-1 and TRBJ2-3; D remains unclear. The V end was cut by 4 bases, the J end by 0 bases, with 14 bases between. Germline CDR1 is LGHDT and CDR2 is YNNKEL (reference sequence). CDR3 length: 16 residues.

This clonotype has just a few counts. The chain recombines TRBV9 with TRBJ2-7; D not certain. With 0 bases removed from V and 3 bases from J, the gap between germline ends came to 13 bases. Germline V gives CDR1 SGDLS, CDR2 YYNGEE. This CDR3 is built from 15 residues. CDR3 bases: TGTGCCAGCAGCGTAGCTTTTGGATTAGGCTACGAGCAGTACTTC. The encoded protein is CASSVAFGLGYEQYF.

This clonotype appeared a few times. The chain uses TRBV15 and TRBJ2-3; maybe TRBD2 (6 bases). The germline CDR1 and CDR2 sequences are LNHNV and YYDKDF (reference sequence). There are 14 residues in the CDR3. V shed 8 bases and J shed 2 bases, with 14 bases lying between them. CDR3 DNA: TGTGCCACCTCCAAGCGGGCTTTCACAGATACGCAGTATTTT. Amino acids: CATSKRAFTDTQYF.

Note on this clonotype: Sequence at one end of the junction differs from germline and may be a read error. This sequence joins TRBV27 and TRBJ2-1, with 9 bases identical to TRBD1. The DNA end favors TRBJ2-7, so the J call may be wrong. Per the germline V gene, CDR1 is MNHEY and CDR2 is SMNVEV (reference sequence). CDR3 length: 15 amino acids. CDR3 DNA: TGTGCCGGCAGCTTCGGACAGGGGTTCTCCTACGAGCAGTACTTC. Translated, it gives CAGSFGQGFSYEQYF.

The chain employs TRBV27 and TRBJ1-2; D might be TRBD1 (6 bases). The CDR3 is 14 residues long. Germline CDR1 reads MNHEY; CDR2 reads SMNVEV (reference sequence). With 5 bases removed from V and 8 bases from J, the gap between germline ends came to 18 bases. CDR3 bases: TGTGCCAGCAGTGCCTGGCTGGGGGGCGACGGCTACACCTTC. Protein sequence: CASSAWLGGDGYTF.

CDR3 amino acids: CASSFEREETQYF. The CDR3 DNA sequence: TGTGCCAGCAGTTTTGAGAGGGAAGAGACCCAGTACTTC. J is TRBJ2-7 and V is TRBV12-3 or TRBV12-4; D is perhaps TRBD2 (5 bases). The better agreement between TRBJ2-5 and the DNA end casts doubt on the J call. There are 13 residues in the CDR3.

This chain joins TRBV4-2 and TRBJ1-2; 7 bases match TRBD1. With 1 base clipped from V and 8 bases from J, the junction kept 19 bases outside the gene matches. The V gene's germline CDR1 is LGHNA and CDR2 YNFKEQ. CDR3 length: 18 residues. The CDR3 DNA follows: TGTGCCAGCAGCCAAGCCCAAGGGACAGCGCGAACTTCGAGCGGCTACACCTTC. It codes for CASSQAQGTARTSSGYTF.

This clonotype has just a few counts. The rearrangement uses TRBV20-1 and TRBJ2-1; 8 bases fit TRBD2. The CDR3 length is 15 residues. V shed 7 bases, J shed 8 bases, and the junction held 16 bases outside the gene matches. Germline CDR1 is DFQATT and CDR2 is SNEGSKA (reference sequence). The CDR3 sequence is CSVRSGSVRLHEQFF. The CDR3 DNA follows: TGCAGTGTGAGGAGCGGGAGTGTGAGGTTGCATGAGCAGTTCTTC.

The chain has TRBV7-2 and TRBJ2-1; D assignment may be TRBD1 or TRBD2 (5 bases each). V was shortened by 5 bases and J by 5 bases, with 13 bases between the two germline ends. Germline CDR1 is SGHTA and CDR2 is FQGNSA. CDR3 length equals 14 residues. CDR3 in amino acids: CASSLGTLDNEQFF. CDR3 in DNA: TGTGCCAGCAGCCTCGGGACCCTAGACAATGAGCAGTTCTTC.

V usage is TRBV28 and J usage is TRBJ2-1; possibly TRBD1 for D (5 bases). This CDR3 contains 17 residues. Trimming stripped 5 bases from V and 0 bases from J, with 17 bases between. In germline, CDR1 is MDHEN, CDR2 SYDVKM. The DNA for the CDR3 is TGTGCCAGCAGTCCTTTAGGGGTCCTCGTCTCCTACAATGAGCAGTTCTTC. Protein sequence: CASSPLGVLVSYNEQFF.

This chain uses TRBV5-4 with TRBJ2-1; 12 bases line up with TRBD1. Germline lookup yields CDR1 SGHNT and CDR2 YYREEE (reference sequence). The CDR3 has 12 residues. The J segment lost 14 bases and the V segment lost 5 bases, leaving 5 bases of the junction unmatched. The CDR3 sequence is CASRGTGGNEFF. CDR3 nucleotides: TGTGCCAGCAGGGGGACAGGGGGCAATGAGTTCTTC.

This clonotype was detected ten times or more. The J gene is TRBJ2-7, the V gene TRBV5-6; 10 bases agree with TRBD2. Trimming cost V 2 bases and J 4 bases; bases outside gene matches: 9. Per the germline V gene, CDR1 is SGHDT and CDR2 is YYEEEE. The CDR3 has 16 residues. Here the CDR3 reads CASSFLSSGRSYEQYF. In DNA form, the CDR3 reads TGTGCCAGCAGCTTTTTGTCTAGCGGGAGAAGTTACGAGCAGTACTTC.